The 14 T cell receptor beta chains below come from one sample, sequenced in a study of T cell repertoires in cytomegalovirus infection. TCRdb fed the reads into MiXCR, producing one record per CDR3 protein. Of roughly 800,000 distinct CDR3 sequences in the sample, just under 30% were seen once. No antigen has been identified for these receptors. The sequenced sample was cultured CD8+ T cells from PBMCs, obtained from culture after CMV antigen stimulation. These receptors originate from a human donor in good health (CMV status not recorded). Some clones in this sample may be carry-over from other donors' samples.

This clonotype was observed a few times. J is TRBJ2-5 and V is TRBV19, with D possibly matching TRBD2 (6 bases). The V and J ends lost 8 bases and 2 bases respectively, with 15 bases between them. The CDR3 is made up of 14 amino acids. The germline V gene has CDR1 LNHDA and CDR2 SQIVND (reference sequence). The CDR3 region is CASAGGSGQETQYF. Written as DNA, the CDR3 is TGTGCCAGTGCCGGAGGGTCGGGTCAAGAGACCCAGTACTTC.

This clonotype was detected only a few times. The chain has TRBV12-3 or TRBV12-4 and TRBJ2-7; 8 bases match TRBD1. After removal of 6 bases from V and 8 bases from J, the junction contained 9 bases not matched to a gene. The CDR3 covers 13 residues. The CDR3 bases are TGTGCCAGCAGACCTGAGCGACAGGGGAAGCAGTACTTC. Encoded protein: CASRPERQGKQYF.

CDR3 coding DNA: TGTGCCAGCAGCCAACAAGAAGGGCATGAAGCTTTCTTT. Its translation: CASSQQEGHEAFF. The V gene is TRBV3-1, the J gene TRBJ1-1; unclear D gene. Germline values: CDR1 LGHDT, CDR2 YNNKEL (reference sequence). CDR3 length equals 13 residues. With 2 bases removed from V and 7 bases from J, the gap between germline ends came to 11 bases.

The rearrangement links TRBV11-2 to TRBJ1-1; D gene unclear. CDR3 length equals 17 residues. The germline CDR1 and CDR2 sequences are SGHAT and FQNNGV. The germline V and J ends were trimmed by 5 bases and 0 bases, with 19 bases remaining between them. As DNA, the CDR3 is TGTGCCAGCAGCCCCGAAAGTTGGGTATCTCTGAACACTGAAGCTTTCTTT. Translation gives CASSPESWVSLNTEAFF.

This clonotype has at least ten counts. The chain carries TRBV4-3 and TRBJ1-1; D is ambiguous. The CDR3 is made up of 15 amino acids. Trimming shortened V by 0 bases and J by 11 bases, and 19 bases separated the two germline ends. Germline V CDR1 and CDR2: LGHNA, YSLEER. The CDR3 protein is CASSQEFSGSSLAFF. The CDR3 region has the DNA TGCGCCAGCAGCCAAGAATTTTCGGGTTCCTCGTTGGCTTTCTTT.

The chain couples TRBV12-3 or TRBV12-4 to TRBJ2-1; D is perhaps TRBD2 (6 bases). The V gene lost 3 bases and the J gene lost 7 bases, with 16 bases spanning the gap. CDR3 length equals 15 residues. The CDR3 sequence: CASSFVRGGKNEQFF. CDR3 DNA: TGTGCCAGCAGTTTTGTGCGGGGCGGAAAGAATGAGCAGTTCTTC.

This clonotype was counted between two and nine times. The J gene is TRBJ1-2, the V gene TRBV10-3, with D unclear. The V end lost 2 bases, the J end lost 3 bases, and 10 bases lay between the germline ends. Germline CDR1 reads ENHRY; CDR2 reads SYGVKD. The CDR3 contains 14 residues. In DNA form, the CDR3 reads TGTGCCATCAGTGAGGATAGGGAAGACTATGGCTACACCTTC. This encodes CAISEDREDYGYTF.

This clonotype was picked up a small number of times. CDR3 sequence: CASRSNLGANEQFF. The DNA of the CDR3 is TGTGCCAGCAGATCTAATCTCGGAGCAAATGAGCAGTTCTTC. The chain combines TRBV7-9 with TRBJ2-1; D is uncertain. This CDR3 spans 14 amino acids. V lost 6 bases, J lost 7 bases, and 16 bases lay in between. Germline loops: CDR1 SEHNR, CDR2 FQNEAQ (reference sequence).

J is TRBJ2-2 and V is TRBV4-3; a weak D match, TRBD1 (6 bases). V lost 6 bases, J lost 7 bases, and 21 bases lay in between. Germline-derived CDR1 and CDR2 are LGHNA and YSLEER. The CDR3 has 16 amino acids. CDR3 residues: CASSVRVTGLLGELFF. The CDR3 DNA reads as TGCGCCAGCAGTGTAAGAGTTACAGGGCTGCTCGGGGAGCTGTTTTTT.

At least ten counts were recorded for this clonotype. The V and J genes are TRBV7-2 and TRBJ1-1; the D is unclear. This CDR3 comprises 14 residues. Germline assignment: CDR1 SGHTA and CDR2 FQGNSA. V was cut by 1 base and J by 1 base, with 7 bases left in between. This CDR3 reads CASSLGIGNTEAFF. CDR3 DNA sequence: TGTGCCAGCAGCTTAGGTATCGGGAACACTGAAGCTTTCTTT.

This chain's CDR3 is CASRDLAGGPGEQFF. CDR3 nucleotide sequence: TGTGCCAGCAGAGATCTAGCGGGGGGGCCGGGTGAGCAGTTCTTC. The chain has TRBV6-5 and TRBJ2-1; 12 bases agree with TRBD2. Germline V gives CDR1 MNHEY, CDR2 SVGAGI. The CDR3 spans 15 residues. V was clipped by 6 bases and J by 9 bases; unmatched bases: 9.

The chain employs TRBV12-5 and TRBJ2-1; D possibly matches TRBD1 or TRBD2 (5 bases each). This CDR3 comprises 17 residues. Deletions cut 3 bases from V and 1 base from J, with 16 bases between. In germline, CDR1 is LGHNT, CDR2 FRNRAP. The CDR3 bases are TGTGCTAGTGGTTTTTCGACAGCCGGGGTGTCCTACAATGAGCAGTTCTTC. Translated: CASGFSTAGVSYNEQFF.

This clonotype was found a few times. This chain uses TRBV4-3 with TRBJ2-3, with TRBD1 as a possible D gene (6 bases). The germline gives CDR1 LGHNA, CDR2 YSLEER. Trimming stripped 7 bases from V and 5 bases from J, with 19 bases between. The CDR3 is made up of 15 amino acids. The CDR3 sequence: CASKGPRGAGDTQYF. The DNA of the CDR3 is TGCGCCAGCAAAGGGCCCAGGGGCGCCGGAGATACGCAGTATTTT.

CDR3 region: CASSFLGGTEPRGRFF. In DNA form, the CDR3 reads TGTGCCAGCAGCTTTTTAGGCGGGACAGAGCCCCGAGGACGTTTCTTT. The chain links TRBV5-4 to TRBJ1-1, with TRBD1 identical over 7 bases. Germline CDR1 reads SGHNT; CDR2 reads YYREEE (reference sequence). The CDR3 sequence is 16 residues long. V shed 2 bases, J shed 13 bases, and the junction held 20 bases outside the gene matches.